The sequence of this T cell receptor (beta chain) was determined in a study of cytomegalovirus exposure and HLA in healthy donors. The PCR was carried out with 60 Vbeta primers and 13 Jbeta primers. This table comes from immunoSEQ multiplex PCR, and its TCRdb copy is limited to in-frame clones, with some not included. The sample has 150,000 or so clones, roughly 80% seen once. V was pared by 1 base and J by 2 bases, with 11 bases between. The CDR3 consists of 14 residues. Germline-derived CDR1 and CDR2 are SQVTM and ANQGSEA. Sequenced material: PBMCs. This sequence joins TRBV29-1 and TRBJ2-5; D is possibly TRBD1 (6 bases). This clonotype was obtained from a man aged 35-49 years in good health and CMV-seropositive. CDR3: CSVEGDTEQETQYF. The CDR3 DNA follows: TGCAGCGTTGAAGGGGACACCGAGCAAGAGACCCAGTACTTC.